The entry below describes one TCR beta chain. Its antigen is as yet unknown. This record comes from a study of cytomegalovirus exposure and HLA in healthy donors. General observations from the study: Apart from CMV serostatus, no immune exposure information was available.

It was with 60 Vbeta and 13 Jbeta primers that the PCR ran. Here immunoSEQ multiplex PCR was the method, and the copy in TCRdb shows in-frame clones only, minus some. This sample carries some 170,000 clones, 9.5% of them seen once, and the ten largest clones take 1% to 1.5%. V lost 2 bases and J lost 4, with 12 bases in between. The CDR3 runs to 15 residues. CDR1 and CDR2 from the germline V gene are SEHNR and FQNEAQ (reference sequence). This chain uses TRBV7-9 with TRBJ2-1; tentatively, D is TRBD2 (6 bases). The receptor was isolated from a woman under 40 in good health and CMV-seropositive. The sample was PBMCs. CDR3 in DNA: TGTGCCAGCAGCTTACAGGCGGGAAGATACAATGAGCAGTTCTTC. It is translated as CASSLQAGRYNEQFF.